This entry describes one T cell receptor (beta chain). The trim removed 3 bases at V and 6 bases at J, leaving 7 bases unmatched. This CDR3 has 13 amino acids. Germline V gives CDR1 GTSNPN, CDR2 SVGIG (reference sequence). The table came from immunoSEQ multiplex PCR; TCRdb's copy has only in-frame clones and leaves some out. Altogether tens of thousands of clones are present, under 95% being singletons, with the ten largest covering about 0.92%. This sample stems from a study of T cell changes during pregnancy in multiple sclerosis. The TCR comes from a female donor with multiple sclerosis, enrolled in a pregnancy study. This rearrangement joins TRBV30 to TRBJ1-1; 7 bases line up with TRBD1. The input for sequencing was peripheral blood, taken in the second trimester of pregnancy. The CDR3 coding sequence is TGTGCCTGGAGCTTTGAGGGGGCCGCTGAAGCTTTCTTT. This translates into CAWSFEGAAEAFF.